These 20 T cell receptor beta chains were all obtained from the same sample, sequenced in a study of blood T cell repertoires in COVID-19. TCRdb keeps only in-frame clones here, not all; method: immunoSEQ multiplex PCR. The data contain around 120,000 clones, around 83% of them seen just once; the ten biggest clones take up 5.9%. The sample consisted of peripheral blood. The source of these receptors is a man older than 75 with active or convalescent COVID-19.

V and J are TRBV10-3 and TRBJ2-5, with TRBD1 as a possible D gene (6 bases). Germline lookup yields CDR1 ENHRY and CDR2 SYGVKD. The CDR3 runs 13 residues. The V and J ends lost 7 bases and 2 bases respectively, with 11 bases between them. In nucleotides, the CDR3 is TGTGCCATCAAAAGGGGGTTACAAGAGACCCAGTACTTC. It is translated as CAIKRGLQETQYF.

The rearrangement links TRBV6-5 to TRBJ2-7, with TRBD2 matching over 10 bases. CDR3 length: 15 residues. Germline CDR1 MNHEY, CDR2 SVGAGI. The trim removed 6 bases at V and 2 bases at J, leaving 7 bases unmatched. The CDR3 bases are TGTGCCAGCAGCAAAGCGGGGGGGCGAACCTACGAGCAGTACTTC. Its protein is CASSKAGGRTYEQYF.

This clone was seen only a few times. The chain combines TRBV28 with TRBJ1-3, with TRBD1 matching 7 bases. Germline V CDR1 and CDR2: MDHEN, SYDVKM. V was pared by 5 bases and J by 2 bases, with 6 bases of the junction left unmatched. The length of the CDR3 is 15 residues. This chain's CDR3 is CASSPQGKPGNTIYF. DNA of the CDR3: TGTGCCAGCAGTCCACAGGGGAAGCCTGGAAACACCATATATTTT.

The chain employs TRBV3-1 (or the pseudogene TRBV3-2) and TRBJ2-3; 8 bases are shared with TRBD2. This CDR3 contains 16 residues. CDR1 and CDR2 (germline): LGHDT, YNNKEL (reference sequence). V shed 3 bases and J 0 bases; nucleotides not matched to a gene: 5. The chain's CDR3 is CASSHGSGGSTDTQYF. The CDR3 region has the DNA TGTGCCAGCAGCCATGGCAGCGGGGGTAGCACAGATACGCAGTATTTT.

The rearrangement uses TRBV18 and TRBJ1-2, with 10 bases that match TRBD1. The CDR3 is made up of 15 amino acids. The V and J ends lost 5 bases and 6 bases, in that order; junction bases with no gene match: 9. CDR1 and CDR2 (germline): KGHSH, LQKENI. The CDR3 spells CASSDRGQQVDGYTF. The CDR3, as DNA: TGTGCCAGCTCAGACAGGGGGCAGCAGGTAGATGGCTACACCTTC.

V and J are TRBV10-3 and TRBJ1-2; D not certain. Trimming pared 2 bases from V and 4 bases from J, leaving 14 bases between. The CDR3 totals 15 residues. CDR1 and CDR2 from the germline V gene are ENHRY and SYGVKD. The CDR3, as DNA: TGTGCCATCAGTGAGGGCGGGCTCCGCGGCTATGGCTACACCTTC. Translating it yields CAISEGGLRGYGYTF.

The rearrangement links TRBV3-1 (or the pseudogene TRBV3-2) to TRBJ2-5; D gene uncertain. Germline V gene lookup returns CDR1 LGHDT and CDR2 YNNKEL (reference sequence). The length of the CDR3 is 13 residues. V was trimmed by 5 bases and J by 3 bases, leaving 10 bases between them. DNA of the CDR3: TGTGCCAGCAGCTCCCTCGCAGAAGAGACCCAGTACTTC. The encoded protein is CASSSLAEETQYF.

A single count supports this clone. V usage is TRBV5-5 and J usage is TRBJ2-7; 8 bases align to TRBD1. From germline, CDR1 is SGHKS and CDR2 YYEKEE (reference sequence). Unmatched junction bases numbered 8, after V lost 4 bases and J lost 5 bases. CDR3 size: 14 residues. The CDR3 loop is CASSRPGGLDEQYF. The CDR3, as DNA: TGTGCCAGCAGCCGCCCAGGGGGCTTAGACGAGCAGTACTTC. Drawing the rest from reference TRBV5-5 and TRBJ2-7, the complete variable domain is DAGVTQSPTHLIKTRGQQVTLRCSPISGHKSVSWYQQVLGQGPQFIFQYYEKEERGRGNFPDRFSARQFPNYSSELNVNALLLGDSALYLCASSRPGGLDEQYFGPGTRLTVT.

The chain has TRBV11-2 and TRBJ1-2, with TRBD1 matching over 9 bases. This CDR3 contains 15 residues. CDR1 is SGHAT and CDR2 is FQNNGV in the germline V gene. Trimming at V came to 3 bases and at J to 7 bases, leaving 9 bases not matched to a gene. The CDR3 nucleotides read TGTGCCAGCAGCTTCCCCGGGACAGGGTGGTCTGGCTACACCTTC. Protein product: CASSFPGTGWSGYTF.

The chain carries TRBV18 and TRBJ1-6, with D possibly TRBD1 on 5 matching bases. Looked up from germline, CDR1 is KGHSH and CDR2 is LQKENI. With 3 bases removed from V and 4 bases from J, the gap between germline ends came to 7 bases. The CDR3 covers 14 residues. This CDR3 reads CASSPTGYNSPLHF. The CDR3 DNA follows: TGTGCCAGCTCACCCACAGGATATAATTCACCCCTCCACTTT.

This clone was detected a few times. The rearrangement uses TRBV19 and TRBJ1-5; no clear D. The V end was cut by 5 bases, the J end by 1 base, with 12 bases between. The CDR3 has 15 residues. From germline, CDR1 is LNHDA and CDR2 SQIVND (reference sequence). This CDR3 reads CASSLPSGSNQPQHF. Here the CDR3 DNA reads TGTGCCAGTAGTCTTCCATCCGGGAGCAATCAGCCCCAGCATTTT.

CDR3 sequence reads: CASSGTGASPLHF. The CDR3 DNA sequence: TGTGCCAGTAGTGGTACAGGTGCTTCACCCCTCCACTTT. J is TRBJ1-6 and V is TRBV19, with D perhaps matching TRBD1 (5 bases). V lost 5 bases, J lost 9 bases, and 11 bases lay in between. This CDR3 has 13 amino acids. Germline V gives CDR1 LNHDA, CDR2 SQIVND (reference sequence).

This clone was counted between two and nine times. This rearrangement joins TRBV7-9 to TRBJ2-7, with TRBD1 matching over 7 bases. From germline, CDR1 is SEHNR and CDR2 FQNEAQ (reference sequence). Trimming at V came to 4 bases and at J to 1 base, leaving 7 bases not matched to a gene. The CDR3 sequence is 15 residues long. Written as DNA, the CDR3 is TGTGCCAGCAGCTCACCGACAGGGCTATCCTACGAGCAGTACTTC. This gives the protein CASSSPTGLSYEQYF.

V and J are TRBV21-1 and TRBJ1-5; the DNA was not compared with TRBD1, the D call given in the table. TRBV21-1 is given as a pseudogene. The CDR3 length is 16 residues. The CDR3 reads CASSRKQQGAVQPQHF. In nucleotides, the CDR3 is TGTGCCAGCAGCAGAAAACAACAGGGGGCGGTGCAGCCCCAGCATTTT.

The chain links TRBV6-2 or TRBV6-3 to TRBJ1-3; TRBD1 matches at 9 bases. Trimming at V came to 4 bases and at J to 6 bases, leaving 7 bases not matched to a gene. CDR3 length: 15 amino acids. Germline CDR1 is MNHEY and CDR2 is SVGEGT. CDR3 bases: TGTGCCAGCAGTTCCGGACAGGGGATCTCAAACACCATATATTTT. It is translated as CASSSGQGISNTIYF.

V gene TRBV2 combines with J gene TRBJ1-4, with 10 bases that match TRBD1. Germline assignment: CDR1 SNHLY and CDR2 FYNNEI. J gave up 8 bases and V 5 bases, and 8 bases lay outside the gene matches. The CDR3 loop spans 15 amino acids. The CDR3 nucleotides read TGTGCCAGCAGTTACAAGGACAGGGGGGGAGAAAAACTGTTTTTT. This encodes CASSYKDRGGEKLFF.

The chain joins TRBV2 to TRBJ2-7, with TRBD2 identical over 7 bases. The J segment lost 2 bases and the V segment lost 4 bases, leaving 8 bases of the junction unmatched. CDR1 and CDR2 from the germline V gene are SNHLY and FYNNEI. This CDR3 has 15 amino acids. CDR3: CASSAWEGLTYEQYF. CDR3 coding DNA: TGTGCCAGCAGTGCTTGGGAGGGCCTTACCTACGAGCAGTACTTC. The full variable domain, rest sourced from reference TRBV2 and TRBJ2-7, is EPEVTQTPSHQVTQMGQEVILRCVPISNHLYFYWYRQILGQKVEFLVSFYNNEISEKSEIFDDQFSVERPDGSNFTLKIRSTKLEDSAMYFCASSAWEGLTYEQYFGPGTRLTVT.

This clone occurred a few times. This chain joins TRBV7-6 and TRBJ2-1; 12 bases line up with TRBD2. With 5 bases clipped from V and 4 bases from J, the junction kept 9 bases outside the gene matches. There are 17 residues in the CDR3. Germline-derived CDR1 and CDR2 are SGHVS and FNYEAQ. The CDR3, as DNA: TGTGCCAGCAGCCCTCGGACTAGCGGGACGTCGTACAATGAGCAGTTCTTC. It codes for CASSPRTSGTSYNEQFF.

This clone was counted a single time. The rearrangement joins TRBV18 to TRBJ1-1; TRBD1 matches 7 bases. CDR3 length: 14 amino acids. Germline CDR1 and CDR2: KGHSH and LQKENI. The V gene end was trimmed by 6 bases and the J gene end by 3 bases; junction bases not matched to a gene: 7. CDR3 sequence (DNA): TGTGCCAGCTCGGCGACAGGGTGGGACACTGAAGCTTTCTTT. Translated: CASSATGWDTEAFF.

The V gene is TRBV6-1, the J gene TRBJ1-3; D unclear. There are 14 residues in the CDR3. V gave up 3 bases and J gave up 2 bases, with 8 bases separating them. Germline lookup yields CDR1 MNHNS and CDR2 SASEGT. The CDR3 is CASSDGVTGNTIYF. The CDR3 region has the DNA TGTGCCAGCAGTGACGGGGTTACTGGAAACACCATATATTTT.